A single sample is the source of the 2 T cell receptor beta chains below, sequenced in a study of metastatic and nonmetastatic thyroid tumors. Thyroid surgery was performed in patients who had received no treatment beforehand. TCRdb re-called the PCR reads via MiXCR. The sample has fewer than 5,000 clones; less than 20% are singletons. Sequencing was carried out using adjacent normal tissue. Every receptor here comes from a male donor with papillary thyroid cancer or a benign thyroid nodule (not recorded which). Some clones in this sample may be carry-over from other donors' samples.

This clone turned up a few times. The V call is TRBV12-3 or TRBV12-4, the J call TRBJ2-3; D may be TRBD1 (6 bases). The CDR3 has 14 residues. Trimming shortened V by 6 bases and J by 0 bases, and 10 bases separated the two germline ends. CDR3 amino acids: CASSRQGSTDTQYF. For the CDR3, the DNA is TGTGCCAGCAGCCGGCAGGGGAGCACAGATACGCAGTATTTT.

The rearrangement joins TRBV2 to TRBJ1-4; no clear D. The V and J ends lost 8 bases and 1 base respectively, with 20 bases between them. Germline V gene sequence: CDR1 SNHLY, CDR2 FYNNEI. This CDR3 has 17 residues. CDR3 sequence: CASLRGPRRLTNEKLFF. The CDR3 DNA sequence: TGTGCCAGCCTGCGGGGTCCTCGTCGTCTAACTAATGAAAAACTGTTTTTT. Drawing the rest from reference TRBV2 and TRBJ1-4, the complete variable domain is EPEVTQTPSHQVTQMGQEVILRCVPISNHLYFYWYRQILGQKVEFLVSFYNNEISEKSEIFDDQFSVERPDGSNFTLKIRSTKLEDSAMYFCASLRGPRRLTNEKLFFGSGTQLSVL.